Below are 32 T cell receptor beta chains sequenced from a single sample in a study of post-analysis software for immune sequencing data. Each TCR beta cDNA library carried unique molecular identifiers. TCRdb passed the PCR reads through MiXCR, listing each CDR3 protein once. The table lists about 770,000 distinct CDR3 sequences, more than 45% of them singletons. No antigens are known for them. Overall study findings and caveats: There were about 5 TRBV segments more frequent in patients than controls, and TRBV5-6, TRBV5-1 and TRBV20-1 were among them.

The sample was blood. Receptor source: a girl aged 10-17 years with multiple sclerosis.

V and J are TRBV29-1 and TRBJ2-5; the D is unclear. The DNA end favors TRBJ2-7, so the J call may be wrong. The V gene's germline CDR1 is SQVTM and CDR2 ANQGSEA. CDR3 length: 11 residues. The CDR3 region is CSVAGWGEQYF. The CDR3 DNA follows: TGCAGCGTCGCAGGATGGGGCGAGCAGTACTTC.

This clonotype has a handful of counts. The chain uses TRBV5-1 and TRBJ2-5, with D possibly TRBD1 on 6 matching bases. The closer fit of TRBJ2-7 to the DNA end suggests the J call may be wrong. This CDR3 is built from 14 residues. Germline lookup yields CDR1 SGHRS and CDR2 YFSETQ. In DNA form, the CDR3 reads TGCGCCAGCAGCGAAACATCAGGGGACCACGAGCAGTACTTC. This gives the protein CASSETSGDHEQYF.

This sequence joins TRBV6-1 and TRBJ2-1; D uncertain. Trimming removed 4 bases at V and 9 bases at J, with 16 bases between. The CDR3 runs 14 residues. Germline assignment: CDR1 MNHNS and CDR2 SASEGT. The CDR3 loop reads CASSVGQARFEQFF. CDR3 bases: TGTGCCAGCAGTGTTGGGCAGGCAAGATTTGAGCAGTTCTTC.

This clonotype was detected a few times. The rearrangement joins TRBV10-3 to TRBJ2-1; D perhaps matches TRBD1 (5 bases). The CDR3 is made up of 14 amino acids. The germline V gene has CDR1 ENHRY and CDR2 SYGVKD. The germline V and J ends were trimmed by 2 bases and 2 bases, with 7 bases remaining between them. This CDR3 reads CAISETGPYNEQFF. CDR3 nucleotides: TGTGCCATCAGTGAGACAGGACCCTACAATGAGCAGTTCTTC.

There are a few counts of this clonotype. V usage is TRBV12-3 or TRBV12-4 and J usage is TRBJ2-7; TRBD2 matches 10 bases. This CDR3 has 16 amino acids. Losses at the gene ends were 5 bases for V and 4 bases for J; bases not matched to a gene: 11. In nucleotides, the CDR3 is TGTGCCAGCAGTCCTAGCGGGAGAGGCTTTCGGTACGAGCAGTACTTC. Translating gives CASSPSGRGFRYEQYF.

The gene calls are TRBV29-1 and TRBJ2-1; maybe TRBD1 (5 bases). The CDR3 consists of 12 residues. Trimming removed 6 bases at V and 8 bases at J, with 14 bases between. Germline V CDR1 and CDR2: SQVTM, ANQGSEA. This chain's CDR3 is CSVLQETYEQFF. The CDR3 DNA reads TGCAGCGTCCTACAGGAGACGTATGAGCAGTTCTTC.

The chain joins TRBV4-3 to TRBJ1-6; weak D call: TRBD1 (6 bases). V was shortened by 0 bases and J by 12 bases, with 18 bases between the two germline ends. The CDR3 has 16 amino acids. Germline values: CDR1 LGHNA, CDR2 YSLEER. This chain's CDR3 is CASSQDVGDIPLPLHF. The CDR3 region has the DNA TGCGCCAGCAGCCAAGATGTCGGGGACATCCCGTTACCCCTCCACTTT.

The gene calls are TRBV7-3 and TRBJ2-5, with D tentatively TRBD1 (6 bases). Germline CDR1 is SGHTA and CDR2 is FQGTGA. This CDR3 is built from 14 residues. V dropped 5 bases and J dropped 7 bases, with 17 bases sitting between them. The CDR3: CASSPQGRGATQYF. The CDR3 region has the DNA TGTGCCAGCAGCCCCCAGGGGCGAGGAGCGACCCAGTACTTC.

V gene TRBV12-3 or TRBV12-4 combines with J gene TRBJ1-2; D gene uncertain. V shed 6 bases and J shed 5 bases, with 16 bases lying between them. CDR3 size: 14 residues. DNA of the CDR3: TGTGCCAGCAGGAAGAGCTTTACTAGTTATGGCTACACCTTC. This codes for CASRKSFTSYGYTF.

A few counts support this clonotype. V and J are TRBV20-1 and TRBJ2-5, with D maybe TRBD1 (6 bases). The CDR3 is 12 amino acids. V lost 8 bases to trimming and J lost 2 bases, with 12 bases between them. Per germline, CDR1 DFQATT and CDR2 SNEGSKA (reference sequence). CDR3 loop: CSPAGQQETQYF. The CDR3 bases are TGCAGTCCCGCCGGACAGCAAGAGACCCAGTACTTC.

This clonotype was picked up a small number of times. The chain uses TRBV15 and TRBJ2-7, with D hard to call. The CDR3 is 15 residues long. The germline V and J ends were trimmed by 0 bases and 1 base, with 10 bases remaining between them. Germline V gene data show CDR1 as LNHNV and CDR2 as YYDKDF (reference sequence). Here the CDR3 reads CATSREGGPSYEQYF. The DNA of the CDR3 is TGTGCCACCAGCAGAGAGGGTGGTCCTTCCTACGAGCAGTACTTC.

The CDR3 here is CSVPGLAGVDTQYF. The CDR3 DNA reads as TGCAGTGTGCCGGGACTAGCGGGAGTCGACACGCAGTATTTT. This sequence joins TRBV20-1 and TRBJ2-3, with TRBD2 matching over 14 bases. The CDR3 length is 14 residues. Trimming at V came to 7 bases and at J to 9 bases, leaving 9 bases not matched to a gene. Germline V CDR1 and CDR2: DFQATT, SNEGSKA (reference sequence).

CDR3 coding DNA: TGTGCCAGCAGCTTAAGACTAGCGGGAGGGGGCAAAAACATTCAGTACTTC. It translates to CASSLRLAGGGKNIQYF. The chain joins TRBV7-2 to TRBJ2-4, with 14 bases matching TRBD2. Germline V gene data show CDR1 as SGHTA and CDR2 as FQGNSA. The CDR3 has 17 amino acids. After removal of 2 bases from V and 3 bases from J, the junction contained 3 bases not matched to a gene.

The chain has TRBV6-6 and TRBJ1-1; no definite D call. There are 15 residues in the CDR3. Germline V gives CDR1 MNHNY, CDR2 SVGAGI (reference sequence). V was clipped by 7 bases and J by 0 bases, with 15 bases between them. The CDR3 bases are TGTGCCAGCACCTCCCCGACGGAGATGAACACTGAAGCTTTCTTT. Amino acids: CASTSPTEMNTEAFF.

This chain links TRBV3-1 with TRBJ1-2; D perhaps matches TRBD1 (6 bases). The CDR3 has 20 amino acids. Germline CDR1 LGHDT, CDR2 YNNKEL (reference sequence). Trimming stripped 1 base from V and 1 base from J, with 25 bases between. The CDR3 loop reads CASSQVISLLEDSNNYGYTF. The CDR3 DNA is TGTGCCAGCAGCCAAGTTATCTCTCTGTTAGAGGACAGTAATAACTATGGCTACACCTTC.

CDR3 coding DNA: TGTGCCACCAGTGATTTGGGACAGGCTTACGGCTACACCTTC. Translated, it gives CATSDLGQAYGYTF. The rearrangement uses TRBV24-1 and TRBJ1-2; the match to TRBD1 covers 7 bases. The CDR3 has 14 residues. With V trimmed by 0 bases and J by 8 bases, 5 bases remained unmatched. Germline V gene data show CDR1 as KGHDR and CDR2 as SFDVKD.

This clonotype was counted only a few times. The V call is TRBV7-2, the J call TRBJ2-5; TRBD2 agrees at 12 bases. The V gene end was trimmed by 1 base and the J gene end by 4 bases; junction bases not matched to a gene: 13. CDR1 and CDR2 from the germline V gene are SGHTA and FQGNSA. The CDR3 contains 19 residues. In DNA, the CDR3 is TGTGCCAGCAGCTTAGGGAGACAGGGGCTAGCGGGAGGGGCAGAGACCCAGTACTTC. Amino acids: CASSLGRQGLAGGAETQYF.

This chain connects TRBV7-2 to TRBJ2-7; 7 bases map to TRBD2. This CDR3 region has 15 residues. Germline values: CDR1 SGHTA, CDR2 FQGNSA. V lost 5 bases to trimming and J lost 6 bases; unmatched junction nucleotides: 13. The CDR3 reads CASSLERDGSLEQYF. The CDR3 coding sequence is TGTGCCAGCAGCCTAGAGCGGGATGGCTCCCTCGAGCAGTACTTC.

The rearrangement links TRBV7-9 to TRBJ2-1, with D maybe TRBD1 (6 bases). This CDR3 has 16 amino acids. With 5 bases removed from V and 7 bases from J, the gap between germline ends came to 21 bases. Germline CDR1 is SEHNR and CDR2 is FQNEAQ (reference sequence). This CDR3 reads CASSAYRAVWGNEQFF. In nucleotides, the CDR3 is TGTGCCAGCAGCGCGTACAGGGCCGTGTGGGGAAATGAGCAGTTCTTC.

Many counts were recorded for this clonotype. The chain employs TRBV6-5 and TRBJ2-5; tentatively, D is TRBD2 (5 bases). The CDR3 totals 13 residues. V was cut by 3 bases and J by 4 bases, with 9 bases left in between. Germline values: CDR1 MNHEY, CDR2 SVGAGI. The CDR3 sequence: CASSYRGPETQYF. CDR3 DNA: TGTGCCAGCAGTTATCGAGGGCCAGAGACCCAGTACTTC.

The V and J genes are TRBV7-9 and TRBJ2-7, with D possibly being TRBD2 (5 bases). CDR3 length: 12 residues. Germline V gene lookup returns CDR1 SEHNR and CDR2 FQNEAQ (reference sequence). V lost 5 bases and J lost 6, with 11 bases in between. As DNA, the CDR3 is TGTGCCAGCAGCCTTCAGAGGGTCGAGCAGTACTTC. Protein: CASSLQRVEQYF.

V is TRBV3-1 and J is TRBJ2-1; TRBD1 or TRBD2 may be the D gene (5 bases each). Germline assignment: CDR1 LGHDT and CDR2 YNNKEL (reference sequence). The CDR3 length is 15 residues. Deletions cut 0 bases from V and 5 bases from J, with 11 bases between. This CDR3 is CASSQDTGPHNEQFF. The DNA of the CDR3 is TGTGCCAGCAGCCAAGATACGGGGCCCCACAATGAGCAGTTCTTC.

The V call is TRBV6-5, the J call TRBJ2-3, with D possibly TRBD2 on 7 matching bases. The CDR3 is 16 residues long. Deletions cut 7 bases from V and 3 bases from J, with 20 bases between. Germline V lookup: CDR1 MNHEY, CDR2 SVGAGI. CDR3 loop: CASKSGGATLTDTQYF. Here the CDR3 DNA reads TGTGCCAGCAAGTCGGGGGGCGCGACATTGACAGATACGCAGTATTTT.

The CDR3, as DNA: TGCAGCGTTGCGGGCCTGGGGGTCTACAATGAGCAGTTCTTC. Translation: CSVAGLGVYNEQFF. The genes are TRBV29-1 and TRBJ2-1, with D perhaps TRBD1 or TRBD2 (5 bases each). The V end was cut by 4 bases, the J end by 3 bases, with 13 bases between. In germline, CDR1 is SQVTM, CDR2 ANQGSEA. The CDR3 extends over 14 amino acids.

This clonotype was observed at least ten times. J is TRBJ2-5 and V is TRBV6-5, with 9 nucleotides matching TRBD1. CDR1 and CDR2 (germline): MNHEY, SVGAGI. V dropped 2 bases and J dropped 1; count of bases not matched to a gene: 2. This CDR3 has 15 residues. CDR3 region: CASSYGQGLQETQYF. The CDR3 DNA reads as TGTGCCAGCAGTTACGGACAGGGGCTCCAAGAGACCCAGTACTTC.

The V gene is TRBV12-3 or TRBV12-4, the J gene TRBJ2-5; no definite D call. The J call may be wrong; the DNA end is better matched by TRBJ2-7. The length of the CDR3 is 14 residues. The CDR3 DNA follows: TGTGCCAGCAGTTTAGTGTTTCCCTCCTACGAGCAGTACTTC. Its translation is CASSLVFPSYEQYF.

This chain joins TRBV3-1 and TRBJ1-5, with D unclear. The CDR3 loop spans 14 amino acids. The V gene lost 0 bases and the J gene lost 5 bases, with 8 bases spanning the gap. Germline values: CDR1 LGHDT, CDR2 YNNKEL (reference sequence). CDR3 sequence reads: CASSQDRTHQPQHF. CDR3 in DNA: TGTGCCAGCAGCCAAGATCGGACCCATCAGCCCCAGCATTTT.

The V gene is TRBV20-1, the J gene TRBJ1-5, with TRBD1 as a possible D gene (6 bases). The V gene lost 5 bases and the J gene lost 5 bases, with 16 bases spanning the gap. Germline V gene data show CDR1 as DFQATT and CDR2 as SNEGSKA (reference sequence). The CDR3 is 14 amino acids. In DNA form, the CDR3 reads TGCAGTGCTGCCCGGACAGCGGAGTATCAGCCCCAGCATTTT. Residues: CSAARTAEYQPQHF.

This chain links TRBV6-6 with TRBJ2-7; 7 bases are a match to TRBD2. Per the germline V gene, CDR1 is MNHNY and CDR2 is SVGAGI (reference sequence). After removal of 5 bases from V and 4 bases from J, the junction contained 17 bases not matched to a gene. The CDR3 runs to 17 residues. The CDR3 sequence: CASSQLPLGGSGYEQYF. The CDR3 coding sequence is TGTGCCAGCAGTCAACTCCCTCTGGGCGGGAGTGGATACGAGCAGTACTTC.

This chain connects TRBV14 to TRBJ2-1; unclear D gene. V shed 3 bases and J shed 8 bases, with 8 bases lying between them. This CDR3 has 12 amino acids. Germline-derived CDR1 and CDR2 are SGHDN and FVKESK. CDR3 nucleotide sequence: TGTGCCAGCAGCCAGGGTTGGGATGAGCAGTTCTTC. Protein product: CASSQGWDEQFF.

The genes are TRBV4-3 and TRBJ2-3; D gene uncertain. Germline values: CDR1 LGHNA, CDR2 YSLEER. With 0 bases removed from V and 2 bases from J, the gap between germline ends came to 12 bases. This CDR3 is 16 amino acids long. CDR3 nucleotides: TGCGCCAGCAGCCAAGAAGCAGGAGCCCCCACAGATACGCAGTATTTT. Amino acids: CASSQEAGAPTDTQYF.

This clonotype appeared once. In nucleotides, the CDR3 is TGTGCCATCAGTACCTCACCGGGACAGGGGGACACTGAAGCTTTCTTT. It specifies CAISTSPGQGDTEAFF. V usage is TRBV10-3 and J usage is TRBJ1-1; 11 bases are a match to TRBD1. This CDR3 has 16 amino acids. V shed 5 bases and J 3 bases; nucleotides not matched to a gene: 8. The germline V gene encodes CDR1 ENHRY and CDR2 SYGVKD.